This paragraph reports one T cell receptor beta chain. The data are from a study of blood T cell repertoires in COVID-19. Using immunoSEQ multiplex PCR, the repertoire was profiled, and TCRdb retains in-frame clones only, with some absent. The sample has over 120,000 clones; 75% to 85% are singletons. Unmatched junction bases numbered 6, after V lost 1 base and J lost 0 bases. The CDR3 is 17 amino acids. Germline V gene sequence: CDR1 MGHRA, CDR2 YSYEKL. The clonotype comes from a man aged 60-69 years with active or convalescent COVID-19. The chain couples TRBV4-1 to TRBJ2-1, with 7 bases identical to TRBD2. The sample consisted of peripheral blood. CDR3 amino acids: CASSQGSLAASYNEQFF. CDR3 nucleotides: TGCGCCAGCAGCCAAGGATCCCTAGCGGCCTCCTACAATGAGCAGTTCTTC.